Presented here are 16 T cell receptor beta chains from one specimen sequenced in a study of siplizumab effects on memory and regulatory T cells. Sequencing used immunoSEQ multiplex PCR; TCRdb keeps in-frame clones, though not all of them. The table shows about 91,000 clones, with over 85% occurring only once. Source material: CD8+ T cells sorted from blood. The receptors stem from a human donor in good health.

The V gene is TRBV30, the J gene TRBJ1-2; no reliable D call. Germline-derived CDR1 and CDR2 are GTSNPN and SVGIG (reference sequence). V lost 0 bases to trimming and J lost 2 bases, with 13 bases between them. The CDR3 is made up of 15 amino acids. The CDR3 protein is CAWSVPGSGNYGYTF. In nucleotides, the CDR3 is TGTGCCTGGAGTGTACCCGGATCCGGGAACTATGGCTACACCTTC.

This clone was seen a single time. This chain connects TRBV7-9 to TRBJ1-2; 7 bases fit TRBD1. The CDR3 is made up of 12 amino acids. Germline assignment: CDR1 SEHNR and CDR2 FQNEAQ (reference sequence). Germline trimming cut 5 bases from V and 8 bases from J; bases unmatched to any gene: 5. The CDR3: CASSEDRVGYTF. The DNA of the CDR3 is TGTGCCAGCAGCGAAGACAGGGTGGGCTACACCTTC.

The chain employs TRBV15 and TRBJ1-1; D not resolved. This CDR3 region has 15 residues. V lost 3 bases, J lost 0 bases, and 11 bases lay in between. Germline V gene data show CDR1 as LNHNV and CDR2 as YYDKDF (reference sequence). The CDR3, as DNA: TGTGCCACCAGCAGGAGTCTTGATATGAACACTGAAGCTTTCTTT. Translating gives CATSRSLDMNTEAFF. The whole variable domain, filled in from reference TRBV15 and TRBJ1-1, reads DAMVIQNPRYQVTQFGKPVTLSCSQTLNHNVMYWYQQKSSQAPKLLFHYYDKDFNNEADTPDNFQSRRPNTSFCFLDIRSPGLGDTAMYLCATSRSLDMNTEAFFGQGTRLTVV.

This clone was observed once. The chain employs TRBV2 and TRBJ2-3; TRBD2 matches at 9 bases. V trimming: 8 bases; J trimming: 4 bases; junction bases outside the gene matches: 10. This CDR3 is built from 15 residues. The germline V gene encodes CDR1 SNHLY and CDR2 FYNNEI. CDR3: CASPRPSGVPDTQYF. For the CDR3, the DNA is TGTGCCAGCCCTCGTCCTAGCGGGGTTCCAGATACGCAGTATTTT.

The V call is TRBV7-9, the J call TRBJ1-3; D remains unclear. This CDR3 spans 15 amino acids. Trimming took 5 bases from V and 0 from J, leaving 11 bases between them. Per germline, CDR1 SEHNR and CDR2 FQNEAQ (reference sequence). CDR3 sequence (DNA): TGTGCCAGCAGCGAGACATCGAGCTCTGGAAACACCATATATTTT. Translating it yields CASSETSSSGNTIYF.

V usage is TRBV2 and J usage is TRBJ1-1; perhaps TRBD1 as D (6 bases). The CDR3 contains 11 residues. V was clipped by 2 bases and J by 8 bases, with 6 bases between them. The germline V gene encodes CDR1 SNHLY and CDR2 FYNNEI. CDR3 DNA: TGTGCCAGCAGTGAAAGGGGGGAAGCTTTCTTT. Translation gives CASSERGEAFF. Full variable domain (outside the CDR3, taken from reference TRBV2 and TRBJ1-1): EPEVTQTPSHQVTQMGQEVILRCVPISNHLYFYWYRQILGQKVEFLVSFYNNEISEKSEIFDDQFSVERPDGSNFTLKIRSTKLEDSAMYFCASSERGEAFFGQGTRLTVV.

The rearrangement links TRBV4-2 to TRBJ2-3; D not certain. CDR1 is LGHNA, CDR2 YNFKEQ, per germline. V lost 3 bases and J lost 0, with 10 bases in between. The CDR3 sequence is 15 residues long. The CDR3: CASSQNPDSTDTQYF. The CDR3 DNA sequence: TGTGCCAGCAGCCAGAACCCCGACAGCACAGATACGCAGTATTTT.

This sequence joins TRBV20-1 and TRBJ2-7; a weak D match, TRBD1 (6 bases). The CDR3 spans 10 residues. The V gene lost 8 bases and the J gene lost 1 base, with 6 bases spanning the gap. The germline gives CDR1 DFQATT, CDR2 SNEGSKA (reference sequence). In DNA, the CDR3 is TGCAGTACAGGGTCCTACGAGCAGTACTTC. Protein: CSTGSYEQYF.

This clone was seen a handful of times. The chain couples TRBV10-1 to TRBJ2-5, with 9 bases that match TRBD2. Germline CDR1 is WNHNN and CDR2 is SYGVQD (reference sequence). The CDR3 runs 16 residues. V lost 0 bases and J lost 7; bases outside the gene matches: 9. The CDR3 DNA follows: TGCGCCAGCAGTGAGTCGTTGGGGACTAGCCGGGGGACCCAGTACTTC. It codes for CASSESLGTSRGTQYF.

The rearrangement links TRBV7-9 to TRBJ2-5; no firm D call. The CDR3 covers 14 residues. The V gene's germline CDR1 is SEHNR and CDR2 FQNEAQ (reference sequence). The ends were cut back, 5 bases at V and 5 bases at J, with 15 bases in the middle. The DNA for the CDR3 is TGTGCCAGCAGCCCACAATCGGGTGGCGAGACCCAGTACTTC. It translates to CASSPQSGGETQYF.

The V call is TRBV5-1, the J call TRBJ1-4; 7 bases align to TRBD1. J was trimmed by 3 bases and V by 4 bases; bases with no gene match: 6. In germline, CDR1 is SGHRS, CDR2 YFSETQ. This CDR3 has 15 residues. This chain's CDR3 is CASSLRGTANEKLFF. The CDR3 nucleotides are TGCGCCAGCAGCCTAAGAGGGACAGCTAATGAAAAACTGTTTTTT.

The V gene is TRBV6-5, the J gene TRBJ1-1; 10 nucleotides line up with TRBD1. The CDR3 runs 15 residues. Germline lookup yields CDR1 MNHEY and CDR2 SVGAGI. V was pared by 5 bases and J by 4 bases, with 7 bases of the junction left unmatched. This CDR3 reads CASSVSGQGFTEAFF. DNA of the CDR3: TGTGCCAGCAGTGTCTCGGGACAGGGGTTCACTGAAGCTTTCTTT.

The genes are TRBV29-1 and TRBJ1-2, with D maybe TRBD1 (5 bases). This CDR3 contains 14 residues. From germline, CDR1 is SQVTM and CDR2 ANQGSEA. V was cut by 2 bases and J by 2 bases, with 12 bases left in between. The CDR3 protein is CSVEKATANYGYTF. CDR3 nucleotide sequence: TGCAGCGTTGAAAAGGCGACAGCCAACTATGGCTACACCTTC.

The CDR3 nucleotides are TGTGCCAGTAGTGTTAGGGACATGAACACTGAAGCTTTCTTT. Translated: CASSVRDMNTEAFF. This rearrangement joins TRBV19 to TRBJ1-1, with D possibly being TRBD1 (6 bases). This CDR3 spans 14 amino acids. The germline gives CDR1 LNHDA, CDR2 SQIVND (reference sequence). Trimming removed 5 bases at V and 0 bases at J, with 10 bases between. Supplemented by reference TRBV19 and TRBJ1-1, the full variable domain reads DGGITQSPKYLFRKEGQNVTLSCEQNLNHDAMYWYRQDPGQGLRLIYYSQIVNDFQKGDIAEGYSVSREKKESFPLTVTSAQKNPTAFYLCASSVRDMNTEAFFGQGTRLTVV.

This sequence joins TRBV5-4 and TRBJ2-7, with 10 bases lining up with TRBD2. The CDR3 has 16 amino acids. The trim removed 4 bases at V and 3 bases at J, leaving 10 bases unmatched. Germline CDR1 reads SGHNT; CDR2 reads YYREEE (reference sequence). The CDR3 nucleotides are TGTGCCAGCAGCCTACTTAGCGGGGGGCCCAACTACGAGCAGTACTTC. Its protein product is CASSLLSGGPNYEQYF.

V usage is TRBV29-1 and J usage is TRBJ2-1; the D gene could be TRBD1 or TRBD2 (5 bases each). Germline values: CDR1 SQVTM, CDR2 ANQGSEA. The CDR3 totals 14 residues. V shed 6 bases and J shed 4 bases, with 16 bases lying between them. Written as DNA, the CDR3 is TGCAGCGTCCCCCAGGGTTTAGCGTACAATGAGCAGTTCTTC. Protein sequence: CSVPQGLAYNEQFF.